Listed here are 5 T cell receptor beta chains from one sample, sequenced in a study of T cell clonality in common variable immunodeficiency. Profiling relied on immunoSEQ multiplex PCR, and the TCRdb table lists in-frame clones only, not all of them. The sample contains about 44,000 clones, none occurring once; under 11% lies in the top ten. Sequenced sample: peripheral blood mononuclear cells. Source of these receptors: a person aged 18 to 70 in good health.

In its sample, this clone was seen a few times. The DNA ends 3 residues before the CDR3 does, and the rest of the CDR3 is filled in from the germline J gene. This sequence joins TRBV19 and TRBJ1-6; 8 bases agree with TRBD1. The CDR3 has 15 amino acids. Germline-derived CDR1 and CDR2 are LNHDA and SQIVND (reference sequence). Trimming removed 0 bases from V and 7 bases from J; junction bases left unmatched: 2. The CDR3 bases that were read are TGTGCCAGTAGTATAGACCGGGACAGGAATTCACCC. Amino acids: CASSIDRDRNSP. The full CDR3 protein reads CASSIDRDRNSPLHF.

This clone appeared many times. Sequencing ends 3 residues short of the CDR3 end; the germline J gene provides the rest. This chain connects TRBV5-4 to TRBJ2-2; D is ambiguous. The CDR3 is made up of 16 amino acids. Germline values: CDR1 SGHNT, CDR2 YYREEE (reference sequence). The germline V and J ends were trimmed by 2 bases and 1 base, with 12 bases remaining between them. Incomplete CDR3 DNA: TGTGCCAGCAGCTTAGGCCGCGCAGGGAACACCGGGGAG. Its protein product is CASSLGRAGNTGE. The CDR3 as a whole reads CASSLGRAGNTGELFF.

This clone was detected many times. The CDR3 goes on 3 residues after the read ends, and that part is filled in from the germline J gene. V is TRBV2 and J is TRBJ1-2, with D possibly being TRBD1 (5 bases). With 4 bases removed from V and 4 bases from J, the gap between germline ends came to 22 bases. Germline V lookup: CDR1 SNHLY, CDR2 FYNNEI. The CDR3 loop spans 17 amino acids. The sequenced part of the CDR3 DNA is TGTGCCAGCAGTGGGTCTCTTTACGGGGGTACGGGCTATGGC. This encodes CASSGSLYGGTGYG. The complete CDR3 protein is CASSGSLYGGTGYGYTF.

This clone has ten or more counts. The read falls 3 residues short of the CDR3 end, and the missing part is taken from the germline J gene. This chain uses TRBV2 with TRBJ2-1, with 8 bases fitting TRBD1. Germline V gene lookup returns CDR1 SNHLY and CDR2 FYNNEI. The CDR3 runs to 15 residues. Unmatched junction bases numbered 7, after V lost 5 bases and J lost 4 bases. CDR3 DNA (partial): TGTGCCAGCAGTACCGACAGGGGCCTATACAATGAG. It codes for CASSTDRGLYNE. The CDR3 in its entirety is CASSTDRGLYNEQFF.

This clone was seen ten or more times. The CDR3 end lies 3 residues beyond the end of the read and is filled in from the germline J gene. The rearrangement joins TRBV2 to TRBJ2-2; possibly TRBD1 for D (6 bases). Germline loops: CDR1 SNHLY, CDR2 FYNNEI. CDR3 length equals 14 residues. V was clipped by 7 bases and J by 4 bases, with 13 bases between them. The DNA read from the CDR3 is TGTGCCAGCATGAATCTGGACAGCACCGGGGAG. This codes for CASMNLDSTGE. The full-length CDR3 reads as CASMNLDSTGELFF. Combining the CDR3 with reference TRBV2 and TRBJ2-2 gives the whole variable domain EPEVTQTPSHQVTQMGQEVILRCVPISNHLYFYWYRQILGQKVEFLVSFYNNEISEKSEIFDDQFSVERPDGSNFTLKIRSTKLEDSAMYFCASMNLDSTGELFFGEGSRLTVL.